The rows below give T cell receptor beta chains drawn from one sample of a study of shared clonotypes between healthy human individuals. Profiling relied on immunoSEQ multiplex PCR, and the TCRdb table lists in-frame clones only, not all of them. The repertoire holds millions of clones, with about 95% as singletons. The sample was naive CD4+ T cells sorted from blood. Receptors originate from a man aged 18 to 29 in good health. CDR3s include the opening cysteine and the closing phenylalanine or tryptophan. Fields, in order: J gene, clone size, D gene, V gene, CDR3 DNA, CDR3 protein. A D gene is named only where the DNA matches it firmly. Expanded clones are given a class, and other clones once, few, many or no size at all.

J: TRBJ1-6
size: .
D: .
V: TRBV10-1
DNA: TGCGCCAGCAGCGCCGGGCCGAGAGCCTCACCCCTCCACTTT
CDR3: CASSAGPRASPLHF

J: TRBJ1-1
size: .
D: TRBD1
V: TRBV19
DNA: TGTGCCAGTAGTACAGGGGGCATTAAGAAGACTGAAGCTTTCTTT
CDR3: CASSTGGIKKTEAFF

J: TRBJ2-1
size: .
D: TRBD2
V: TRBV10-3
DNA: TGTGCCATCAGTGAGGCATGGGGAGCGGGAGGGCCAGGAGAGCAGTTCTTC
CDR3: CAISEAWGAGGPGEQFF

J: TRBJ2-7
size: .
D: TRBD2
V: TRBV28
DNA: TGTGCCAGCAGATATAGCGGGGGGGCCCGTGTGAACGAGCAGTACTTC
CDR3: CASRYSGGARVNEQYF

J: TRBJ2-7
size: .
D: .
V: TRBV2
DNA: TGTGCCAGCACGGGACGTTCCGGGGGCTTGTCCTACGAGCAGTACTTC
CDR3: CASTGRSGGLSYEQYF

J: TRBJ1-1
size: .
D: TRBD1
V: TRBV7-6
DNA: TGTGCCAGCAGCTTAGCGGCGACAGGGGGAGGTAACACTGAAGCTTTCTTT
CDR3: CASSLAATGGGNTEAFF

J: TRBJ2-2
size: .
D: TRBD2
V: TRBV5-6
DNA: TGTGCCAGCAGTGCCGGACTAGCGGGAGGGCCCGGGGAGCTGTTTTTT
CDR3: CASSAGLAGGPGELFF

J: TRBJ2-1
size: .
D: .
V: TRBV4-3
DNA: TGCGCTTGTCGGGCCCTACCTGGGAATGAGCAGTTCTTC
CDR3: CACRALPGNEQFF

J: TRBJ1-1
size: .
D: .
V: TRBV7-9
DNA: TGTGCCAGCAGCCCCTGGCAGCGCCCCCCGAACACTGAAGCTTTCTTT
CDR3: CASSPWQRPPNTEAFF

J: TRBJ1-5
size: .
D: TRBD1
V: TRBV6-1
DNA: TGTGCCAGCACGACAGGGTCGGCTCAGCCCCAGCATTTT
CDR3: CASTTGSAQPQHF

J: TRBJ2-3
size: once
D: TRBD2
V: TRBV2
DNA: TGTGCCAGCAGTGAAGTGGCGGGAGTGGGAGATACGCAGTATTTT
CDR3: CASSEVAGVGDTQYF

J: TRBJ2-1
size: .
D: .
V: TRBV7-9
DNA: TGTGCCAGCCGCGGGCGGAAGAACAATGAGCAGTTCTTC
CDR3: CASRGRKNNEQFF

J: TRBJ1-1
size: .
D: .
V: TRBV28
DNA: TGTGCCAGCAGTTTAAAAGGTTTAGCTTTCTTT
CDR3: CASSLKGLAFF

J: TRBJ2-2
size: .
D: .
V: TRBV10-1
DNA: TGCGCCACCTCAGCCCAGGGGATCACCGGGGAGCTGTTTTTT
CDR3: CATSAQGITGELFF